The 23 T cell receptor beta chains below come from one sample, sequenced in a study of cytomegalovirus exposure and HLA in healthy donors. Using immunoSEQ multiplex PCR, the repertoire was profiled, and TCRdb retains in-frame clones only, with some absent. Here the sample spans around 150,000 clones, about 89% being singletons. Material: PBMCs. These receptors were taken from a woman aged 18-35 years in good health and CMV-seropositive.

This clone was seen just once. The CDR3 DNA sequence: TGCAGCGCGAATCGACTAGCGGGAGGGCCAGTGGGAGAGACCCAGTACTTC. Encoded protein: CSANRLAGGPVGETQYF. The chain is built from TRBV29-1 and TRBJ2-5, with TRBD2 matching over 14 bases. V lost 7 bases to trimming and J lost 4 bases; unmatched junction nucleotides: 14. Germline CDR1 is SQVTM and CDR2 is ANQGSEA. This CDR3 spans 17 amino acids.

V is TRBV10-3 and J is TRBJ1-2; 9 bases align to TRBD1. Trimming at V came to 8 bases and at J to 5 bases, leaving 9 bases not matched to a gene. From germline, CDR1 is ENHRY and CDR2 SYGVKD. The CDR3 is made up of 14 amino acids. This CDR3 is CAIPKGTGRYGYTF. The DNA for the CDR3 is TGTGCCATCCCCAAGGGGACAGGGCGATATGGCTACACCTTC.

This sequence joins TRBV19 and TRBJ1-1; the match to TRBD1 covers 8 bases. The CDR3 is 15 residues long. Germline assignment: CDR1 LNHDA and CDR2 SQIVND (reference sequence). V lost 5 bases, J lost 5 bases, and 10 bases stayed unmatched. CDR3 loop: CASSLRQGRQTEAFF. The CDR3 DNA is TGTGCCAGTAGTTTAAGACAGGGGCGGCAAACTGAAGCTTTCTTT. The full variable domain, completed using reference TRBV19 and TRBJ1-1, is DGGITQSPKYLFRKEGQNVTLSCEQNLNHDAMYWYRQDPGQGLRLIYYSQIVNDFQKGDIAEGYSVSREKKESFPLTVTSAQKNPTAFYLCASSLRQGRQTEAFFGQGTRLTVV.

The rearrangement uses TRBV19 and TRBJ2-3, with 10 bases aligning to TRBD1. This CDR3 is built from 16 residues. The germline gives CDR1 LNHDA, CDR2 SQIVND (reference sequence). J lost 6 bases, V lost 5 bases, and 11 bases had no gene match. The CDR3 loop is CASSADRGQKVDTQYF. The CDR3 DNA sequence: TGTGCCAGTAGTGCTGACAGGGGGCAGAAGGTTGATACGCAGTATTTT.

The V call is TRBV29-1, the J call TRBJ1-1; D remains ambiguous. This CDR3 is 11 amino acids long. Trimming left V 3 bases short and J 6 bases short, with 8 bases between. Looked up from germline, CDR1 is SQVTM and CDR2 is ANQGSEA. CDR3 DNA: TGCAGCGTTGAGTTTCCCTCTGAAGCTTTCTTT. Translated, it gives CSVEFPSEAFF.

The chain links TRBV7-9 to TRBJ2-7; 16 bases line up with TRBD2. After removal of 3 bases from V and 6 bases from J, the junction contained 2 bases not matched to a gene. The germline CDR1 and CDR2 sequences are SEHNR and FQNEAQ (reference sequence). This CDR3 region has 15 residues. CDR3 in amino acids: CASSLGLAGGSEQYF. CDR3 DNA sequence: TGTGCCAGCAGCTTGGGACTAGCGGGAGGGTCCGAGCAGTACTTC.

This chain links TRBV28 with TRBJ2-1; the match to TRBD1 covers 7 bases. The CDR3 contains 19 residues. J gave up 0 bases and V 1 base, and 12 bases lay outside the gene matches. CDR1 is MDHEN and CDR2 is SYDVKM in the germline V gene. The CDR3 nucleotides are TGTGCCAGCAGTTTATTAGGGGGCCAGGGGCGGTTCTCCTACAATGAGCAGTTCTTC. Amino acids: CASSLLGGQGRFSYNEQFF.

The V call is TRBV27, the J call TRBJ2-3; TRBD2 aligns across 10 bases. The CDR3 runs 15 residues. Germline assignment: CDR1 MNHEY and CDR2 SMNVEV (reference sequence). J gave up 4 bases and V 5 bases, and 6 bases lay outside the gene matches. CDR3 protein: CASSVLAGDPDTQYF. The DNA for the CDR3 is TGTGCCAGCAGTGTGCTAGCGGGAGACCCAGATACGCAGTATTTT.

This sequence joins TRBV28 and TRBJ2-7, with TRBD1 as a possible D gene (5 bases). Germline loops: CDR1 MDHEN, CDR2 SYDVKM. The CDR3 totals 13 residues. V shed 2 bases and J shed 2 bases, with 7 bases lying between them. CDR3 loop: CASSLQGTYEQYF. CDR3 nucleotide sequence: TGTGCCAGCAGTTTACAGGGTACCTACGAGCAGTACTTC.

This clone was seen only a few times. V usage is TRBV7-6 and J usage is TRBJ2-1, with 7 positions matching TRBD2. Germline CDR1 SGHVS, CDR2 FNYEAQ. CDR3 size: 12 residues. J gave up 9 bases and V 5 bases, and 4 bases lay outside the gene matches. As DNA, the CDR3 is TGTGCCAGCAGCCCCAGACTAGCTGAGCAGTTCTTC. It translates to CASSPRLAEQFF.

V and J are TRBV4-1 and TRBJ2-7; 9 nucleotides agree with TRBD2. Germline V gene lookup returns CDR1 MGHRA and CDR2 YSYEKL. CDR3 length: 15 residues. Trimming at V came to 5 bases and at J to 3 bases, leaving 8 bases not matched to a gene. CDR3 residues: CASSLTGTSNYEQYF. CDR3 sequence (DNA): TGCGCCAGCAGCTTGACCGGGACTAGCAACTACGAGCAGTACTTC.

The V and J genes are TRBV6-5 and TRBJ1-3; no clear D gene. Trimming stripped 8 bases from V and 0 bases from J, with 11 bases between. This CDR3 comprises 14 residues. Germline values: CDR1 MNHEY, CDR2 SVGAGI. The CDR3 protein is CASANRNSGNTIYF. The CDR3 DNA sequence: TGTGCCAGCGCGAACAGAAACTCTGGAAACACCATATATTTT.

The chain combines TRBV6-1 with TRBJ2-7; 8 nucleotides match TRBD1. This CDR3 has 14 amino acids. The germline gives CDR1 MNHNS, CDR2 SASEGT. The V and J ends lost 4 bases and 3 bases, in that order; junction bases with no gene match: 5. In DNA form, the CDR3 reads TGTGCCAGCAGTGGGACAGGGTCGAACTACGAGCAGTACTTC. Amino acid sequence: CASSGTGSNYEQYF.

V gene TRBV4-1 combines with J gene TRBJ2-1; 9 nucleotides match TRBD2. V shed 3 bases, J shed 4 bases, and the junction held 7 bases outside the gene matches. Germline values: CDR1 MGHRA, CDR2 YSYEKL. This CDR3 region has 16 residues. The CDR3 coding sequence is TGCGCCAGCAGCCACCCCCGCGGGGGGGGATACAATGAGCAGTTCTTC. Residues: CASSHPRGGGYNEQFF.

V usage is TRBV2 and J usage is TRBJ2-3; possible D gene TRBD2, 6 bases. The CDR3 spans 14 residues. The V end lost 9 bases, the J end lost 4 bases, and 17 bases lay between the germline ends. The V gene's germline CDR1 is SNHLY and CDR2 FYNNEI. The CDR3 region is CASSLLWGADTQYF. The CDR3 nucleotides read TGTGCCAGTTCGCTGCTGTGGGGGGCAGATACGCAGTATTTT.

This clone was seen once. This chain uses TRBV7-9 with TRBJ2-3; D remains unclear. This CDR3 comprises 11 residues. In germline, CDR1 is SEHNR, CDR2 FQNEAQ (reference sequence). The V and J ends lost 3 bases and 6 bases respectively, with 4 bases between them. The CDR3 is CASSLEDTQYF. The DNA of the CDR3 is TGTGCCAGCAGCTTGGAGGATACGCAGTATTTT.

The V gene is TRBV9, the J gene TRBJ2-3, with D perhaps TRBD2 (5 bases). Germline lookup yields CDR1 SGDLS and CDR2 YYNGEE. The CDR3 has 15 residues. Trimming took 4 bases from V and 1 from J, leaving 13 bases between them. In nucleotides, the CDR3 is TGTGCCAGCAGCCCGAATGACTACCGCACAGATACGCAGTATTTT. It yields the protein CASSPNDYRTDTQYF.

Notes on this clone: At one end, the junction sequence differs from germline, possibly due to a read error. The gene calls are TRBV11-2 and TRBJ1-1; 7 nucleotides agree with TRBD1. This CDR3 is 13 amino acids long. The V gene's germline CDR1 is SGHAT and CDR2 FQNNGV. The CDR3 DNA reads as TGTGCCAGCAGCCTAGAGAAAGGGGGCCGGCCTTTCTTT. Protein product: CASSLEKGGRPFF.

The chain recombines TRBV11-2 with TRBJ2-1; 9 bases align to TRBD2. CDR3 length equals 17 residues. V was clipped by 5 bases and J by 0 bases; unmatched bases: 8. Looked up from germline, CDR1 is SGHAT and CDR2 is FQNNGV. The chain's CDR3 is CASSTGTSLSSYNEQFF. CDR3 nucleotides: TGTGCCAGCAGCACCGGGACTAGCTTGAGCTCCTACAATGAGCAGTTCTTC.

The chain recombines TRBV14 with TRBJ2-5; possibly TRBD1 for D (6 bases). Judging by the DNA end, TRBJ2-7 fits better; the J call may be wrong. The germline V gene encodes CDR1 SGHDN and CDR2 FVKESK. The CDR3 extends over 15 amino acids. The CDR3 nucleotides are TGTGCCAGCAGCCCCCGGGACACCCAATCCTACGAGCAGTACTTC. Translating it yields CASSPRDTQSYEQYF.

This chain joins TRBV5-8 and TRBJ1-2; tentative D call: TRBD1 (5 bases). This CDR3 has 14 amino acids. The V and J ends lost 0 bases and 8 bases respectively, with 14 bases between them. Germline V gene data show CDR1 as SGHTS and CDR2 as YDEGEE. CDR3 coding DNA: TGTGCCAGCAGCTTGGCCGATACGGGGGTCGGCTACACCTTC. It codes for CASSLADTGVGYTF.

This clone was observed a single time. The rearrangement joins TRBV7-9 to TRBJ2-1; perhaps TRBD1 as D (5 bases). CDR1 and CDR2 (germline): SEHNR, FQNEAQ (reference sequence). The V end was cut by 7 bases, the J end by 6 bases, with 25 bases between. The CDR3 runs to 17 residues. Here the CDR3 reads CASTIGDPRISGNEQFF. The CDR3 DNA sequence: TGTGCCAGCACCATAGGGGATCCCCGTATTTCGGGCAATGAGCAGTTCTTC.

The genes are TRBV5-4 and TRBJ2-1, with TRBD2 identical over 13 bases. With 0 bases clipped from V and 6 bases from J, the junction kept 0 bases outside the gene matches. The CDR3 spans 15 residues. CDR1 and CDR2 (germline): SGHNT, YYREEE (reference sequence). The CDR3 region has the DNA TGTGCCAGCAGCTTGGGACTAGCGGGGGGCAATGAGCAGTTCTTC. This codes for CASSLGLAGGNEQFF.